This T cell receptor (beta chain) was retrieved from a study of blood T cell repertoires in COVID-19. Study-wide background: COVID-19 samples from acute and convalescent phases originated in the United States, Italy and Spain. PBMCs, B-cell-depleted T cells, or T cells provided the cDNA or gDNA that made up the material.

Original data processing: Amplification from reference gene primers served as the basis for estimated nucleated cell counts. Data came from immunoSEQ multiplex PCR; TCRdb stores just in-frame clones and leaves some out. That table furnishes V, J and clone size, whereas the DNA furnished D and trimming. The sample records over 200,000 clones, around 82% being singletons. CDR3 length equals 12 residues. V lost 5 bases and J 7 bases, leaving 9 bases between the germline ends. The germline V gene encodes CDR1 KGHSH and CDR2 LQKENI. Sequencing used peripheral blood. The TCR originated in a man aged 50-59 years with active or convalescent COVID-19. The gene calls are TRBV18 and TRBJ2-1, with D possibly TRBD1 on 6 matching bases. CDR3: CASSGQTNEQFF. The DNA for the CDR3 is TGTGCCAGCTCAGGACAGACGAATGAGCAGTTCTTC.